This T cell receptor (beta chain) stems from a study of human T cells and chemical hapten exposure. Study details: Patients had diphenylcyclopropenone applied to the scalp weekly throughout the roughly 22-week study. Study-wide points: No change in TCRs above 1 in 1000 frequency was produced by DPC sensitization.

TCRdb reanalysed the RACE reads using MiXCR and keeps one entry per CDR3 protein. The data contain 100,000 to 150,000 distinct CDR3 sequences, approximately 15% of them singletons. This clonotype was detected a few times. Its antigen is currently unknown. As to time point: patch test 1, 2 weeks after DPC sensitization. The treatment denotes: therapeutic diphenylcyclopropenone sensitization with weekly scalp DPC. Ahead of applying each patch test, blood was sampled. The V gene's germline CDR1 is MDHEN and CDR2 SYDVKM. This CDR3 contains 17 residues. Deletions cut 3 bases from V and 1 base from J, with 18 bases between.

This TCR came from a young man with alopecia areata. Some clones in this sample may be carry-over from other donors' samples. The chain recombines TRBV28 with TRBJ2-5; D not certain. The sample here was whole blood, taken in connection with sensitization to the hapten diphenylcyclopropenone (DPC). The CDR3 protein is CASSFSPGRSPQETQYF. As DNA, the CDR3 is TGTGCCAGCAGTTTTTCCCCAGGCAGGTCGCCCCAAGAGACCCAGTACTTC. Based on the CDR3 plus reference TRBV28 and TRBJ2-5, the full variable domain is DVKVTQSSRYLVKRTGEKVFLECVQDMDHENMFWYRQDPGLGLRLIYFSYDVKMKEKGDIPEGYSVSREKKERFSLILESASTNQTSMYLCASSFSPGRSPQETQYFGPGTRLLVL.